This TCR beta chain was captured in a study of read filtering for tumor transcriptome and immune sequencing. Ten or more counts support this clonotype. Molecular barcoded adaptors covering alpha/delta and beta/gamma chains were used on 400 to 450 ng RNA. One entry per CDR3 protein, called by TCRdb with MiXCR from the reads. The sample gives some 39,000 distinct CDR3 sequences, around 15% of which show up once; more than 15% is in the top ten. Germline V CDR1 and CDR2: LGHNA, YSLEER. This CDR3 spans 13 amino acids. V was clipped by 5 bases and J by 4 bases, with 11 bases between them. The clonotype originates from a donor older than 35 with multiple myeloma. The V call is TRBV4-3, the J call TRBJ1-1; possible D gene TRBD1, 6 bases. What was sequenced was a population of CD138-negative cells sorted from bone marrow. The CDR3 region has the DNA TGCGCCAGCAGCAGGGGGTACGGCACTGAAGCTTTCTTT. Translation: CASSRGYGTEAFF.